The 26 T cell receptor beta chains given below trace back to one sample, sequenced in a study of CD8 T cells in ankylosing spondylitis. Antigens for these TCRs are unknown. General study points: One TCR beta motif, made up of 7 or 8 highly homologous variants, appeared characteristic of ankylosing spondylitis blood.

Via MiXCR, TCRdb re-called the 5' RACE reads, giving one row per CDR3 protein. The sample gives 500,000 to 550,000 distinct CDR3 sequences, roughly 13% of which show up once; about 6.5% is in the top ten. The sample consisted of blood, either unsorted or a sorted T cell fraction (not recorded which). The receptor source for this set is a male donor with ankylosing spondylitis.

The rearrangement links TRBV25-1 to TRBJ2-1, with 11 bases fitting TRBD2. The germline CDR1 and CDR2 sequences are MGHDK and SYGVNS. The CDR3 is 17 residues long. V trimming: 3 bases; J trimming: 5 bases; junction bases outside the gene matches: 9. As DNA, the CDR3 is TGTGCCAGCAGTGACAATTCCCGGGGACTAGCGGACAATGAGCAGTTCTTC. Its translation: CASSDNSRGLADNEQFF.

This clonotype showed up just a few times. The chain uses TRBV3-1 and TRBJ2-7; no reliable D call. The germline CDR1 and CDR2 sequences are LGHDT and YNNKEL (reference sequence). V lost 0 bases, J lost 12 bases, and 21 bases lay in between. The CDR3 extends over 15 amino acids. The CDR3 protein is CASSQDPTPLSPRYF. The CDR3 DNA is TGTGCCAGCAGCCAAGACCCGACTCCTCTTTCCCCCCGGTACTTC.

V gene TRBV5-1 combines with J gene TRBJ2-6; D is unclear. CDR3 size: 15 residues. Trimming took 4 bases from V and 0 from J, leaving 8 bases between them. Germline lookup yields CDR1 SGHRS and CDR2 YFSETQ. Here the CDR3 DNA reads TGCGCCAGCAGCATGGATTTCTCTGGGGCCAACGTCCTGACTTTC. Translating gives CASSMDFSGANVLTF.

The chain links TRBV15 to TRBJ2-5, with TRBD2 identical over 8 bases. J was trimmed by 5 bases and V by 2 bases; bases with no gene match: 10. The CDR3 is made up of 16 amino acids. Germline CDR1 reads LNHNV; CDR2 reads YYDKDF (reference sequence). The CDR3 region has the DNA TGTGCCACCAGCAGATTGAGCGGGGGTACATCGGAGACCCAGTACTTC. Translation: CATSRLSGGTSETQYF.

This clonotype has a handful of counts. The chain links TRBV20-1 to TRBJ1-1; TRBD1 matches 9 bases. This CDR3 has 14 amino acids. V trimming: 6 bases; J trimming: 6 bases; junction bases outside the gene matches: 11. CDR1 and CDR2 from the germline V gene are DFQATT and SNEGSKA (reference sequence). The CDR3 loop reads CSAAGQGGFSEAFF. The CDR3 DNA sequence: TGCAGTGCCGCGGGACAGGGTGGTTTTTCTGAAGCTTTCTTT.

This clonotype was recorded many times. The rearrangement joins TRBV12-3 or TRBV12-4 to TRBJ1-2; 7 nucleotides match TRBD1. V was clipped by 6 bases and J by 4 bases; unmatched bases: 14. The CDR3 length is 16 residues. CDR3 loop: CASSFNRGAVSYGYTF. The CDR3 DNA is TGTGCCAGCAGCTTTAACAGGGGCGCAGTTAGCTATGGCTACACCTTC.

The chain has TRBV3-1 and TRBJ2-1; D uncertain. The germline V gene has CDR1 LGHDT and CDR2 YNNKEL (reference sequence). V shed 2 bases and J shed 6 bases, with 8 bases lying between them. The CDR3 has 13 residues. CDR3: CASSQLRANEQFF. The CDR3 DNA is TGTGCCAGCAGCCAATTGCGAGCCAATGAGCAGTTCTTC.

This clonotype was seen only a few times. The chain couples TRBV20-1 to TRBJ2-5; the D is unclear. With 1 base removed from V and 5 bases from J, the gap between germline ends came to 11 bases. CDR3 size: 13 residues. Looked up from germline, CDR1 is DFQATT and CDR2 is SNEGSKA (reference sequence). CDR3 sequence: CSARGRRWETQYF. The CDR3 nucleotides read TGCAGTGCTAGAGGCAGGCGCTGGGAGACCCAGTACTTC.

This chain links TRBV7-9 with TRBJ1-2, with 8 positions matching TRBD1. The CDR3 runs 15 residues. The V gene end was trimmed by 5 bases and the J gene end by 6 bases; junction bases not matched to a gene: 11. Germline loops: CDR1 SEHNR, CDR2 FQNEAQ (reference sequence). The CDR3: CASSPDRGSTNGYTF. In DNA form, the CDR3 reads TGTGCCAGCAGCCCCGACAGGGGATCGACTAATGGCTACACCTTC.

This clonotype was seen only a few times. This rearrangement joins TRBV5-1 to TRBJ2-1; tentatively, D is TRBD2 (5 bases). Trimming pared 4 bases from V and 9 bases from J, leaving 11 bases between. Per germline, CDR1 SGHRS and CDR2 YFSETQ. The CDR3 consists of 12 residues. CDR3 sequence: CASSLTRGEQFF. Here the CDR3 DNA reads TGCGCCAGCAGCCTAACTAGAGGTGAGCAGTTCTTC.

The chain couples TRBV15 to TRBJ2-1, with D unresolved. The V gene's germline CDR1 is LNHNV and CDR2 YYDKDF (reference sequence). The CDR3 has 12 amino acids. The V end was cut by 5 bases, the J end by 8 bases, with 10 bases between. In nucleotides, the CDR3 is TGTGCCACCAGCTCCCCGTGGGATGAGCAGTTCTTC. This codes for CATSSPWDEQFF.

The chain recombines TRBV20-1 with TRBJ2-1; 10 bases map to TRBD2. V lost 0 bases to trimming and J lost 15 bases; unmatched junction nucleotides: 8. The CDR3 runs to 13 residues. Germline values: CDR1 DFQATT, CDR2 SNEGSKA (reference sequence). The CDR3 sequence: CSARDILAGSRFF. The CDR3 region has the DNA TGCAGTGCTAGAGATATACTAGCGGGGAGTCGGTTCTTC.

The CDR3 coding sequence is TGTGCCAGCAGCCAGTGGGCAGGGGTTGTTTTCTTT. Translation gives CASSQWAGVVFF. The chain carries TRBV14 and TRBJ1-1; TRBD1 might be the D (6 bases). Germline values: CDR1 SGHDN, CDR2 FVKESK. Trimming took off 3 bases at V and 13 bases at J, with 15 bases between the two ends. The CDR3 contains 12 residues. Full variable domain (outside the CDR3, taken from reference TRBV14 and TRBJ1-1): EAGVTQFPSHSVIEKGQTVTLRCDPISGHDNLYWYRRVMGKEIKFLLHFVKESKQDESGMPNNRFLAERTGGTYSTLKVQPAELEDSGVYFCASSQWAGVVFFGQGTRLTVV.

This chain's CDR3 is CASSFRGVDEQFF. DNA of the CDR3: TGTGCCAGCAGCTTCAGAGGGGTCGATGAGCAGTTCTTC. The chain is built from TRBV11-1 and TRBJ2-1; D is tentatively TRBD1 or TRBD2 (5 bases each). V was trimmed by 3 bases and J by 8 bases, leaving 11 bases between them. The CDR3 runs to 13 residues. Germline values: CDR1 SGHAT, CDR2 FQDESV (reference sequence).

There are a few counts of this clonotype. The rearrangement uses TRBV11-1 and TRBJ2-7; a weak D match, TRBD2 (6 bases). The germline gives CDR1 SGHAT, CDR2 FQDESV (reference sequence). This CDR3 region has 15 residues. The ends were cut back, 1 base at V and 3 bases at J, with 13 bases in the middle. The CDR3 bases are TGTGCCAGCAGCTTAGGCCTGACTAGTTTCTACGAGCAGTACTTC. Its translation is CASSLGLTSFYEQYF.

This clonotype was recorded many times. The chain uses TRBV2 and TRBJ2-2; D may be TRBD1 (6 bases). Germline lookup yields CDR1 SNHLY and CDR2 FYNNEI. The V and J ends lost 8 bases and 0 bases respectively, with 13 bases between them. The CDR3 contains 15 residues. The CDR3: CASQTGTTNTGELFF. The CDR3 nucleotides read TGTGCCAGCCAAACCGGGACAACGAACACCGGGGAGCTGTTTTTT.

This clonotype was detected ten times or more. This chain links TRBV11-2 with TRBJ1-1; possibly TRBD1 for D (5 bases). V was clipped by 4 bases and J by 4 bases, with 10 bases between them. Per the germline V gene, CDR1 is SGHAT and CDR2 is FQNNGV. This CDR3 is built from 13 residues. DNA for the CDR3: TGTGCCAGCAGCTATGGGGGGAGCACTGAAGCTTTCTTT. Its translation: CASSYGGSTEAFF.

This rearrangement joins TRBV11-3 to TRBJ2-2; TRBD2 might be the D (6 bases). The germline gives CDR1 SGHNT, CDR2 YENEEA. V lost 5 bases and J lost 4, with 17 bases in between. The CDR3 contains 16 residues. CDR3 DNA: TGTGCCAGCAGCCCGTCTCCGGGACTGGGCACCGGGGAGCTGTTTTTT. Translating it yields CASSPSPGLGTGELFF.

This clonotype came up many times. The chain has TRBV7-9 and TRBJ2-1; 8 nucleotides line up with TRBD2. J was trimmed by 6 bases and V by 1 base; bases with no gene match: 5. The CDR3 consists of 15 residues. Germline loops: CDR1 SEHNR, CDR2 FQNEAQ (reference sequence). The CDR3 sequence is CASSLGLAWGNEQFF. The CDR3 coding sequence is TGTGCCAGCAGCTTAGGACTAGCGTGGGGCAATGAGCAGTTCTTC.

This clonotype was picked up many times. The chain couples TRBV29-1 to TRBJ1-5; 10 nucleotides match TRBD1. V lost 4 bases and J lost 3; bases outside the gene matches: 3. The length of the CDR3 is 14 residues. Germline assignment: CDR1 SQVTM and CDR2 ANQGSEA. The CDR3 loop reads CSVVDRGLNQPQHF. Written as DNA, the CDR3 is TGCAGCGTTGTCGACAGGGGGCTCAATCAGCCCCAGCATTTT.

This clonotype was detected a few times. The V call is TRBV5-1, the J call TRBJ2-2; 7 bases fit TRBD2. Losses at the gene ends were 6 bases for V and 3 bases for J; bases not matched to a gene: 11. This CDR3 spans 16 amino acids. The germline V gene encodes CDR1 SGHRS and CDR2 YFSETQ. The DNA for the CDR3 is TGCGCCAGCACCTCTAAGACTAGCTTCGACACCGGGGAGCTGTTTTTT. This gives the protein CASTSKTSFDTGELFF.

This clonotype was detected a few times. This chain uses TRBV14 with TRBJ2-5; TRBD2 might be the D (5 bases). The CDR3 is 14 residues long. V was clipped by 4 bases and J by 2 bases, with 11 bases between them. Germline V CDR1 and CDR2: SGHDN, FVKESK. The CDR3 coding sequence is TGTGCCAGCAGCCGCCGAAGGACTCAAGAGACCCAGTACTTC. Its protein product is CASSRRRTQETQYF.

This clonotype was counted ten times or more. The J gene is TRBJ2-2, the V gene TRBV20-1, with 7 bases matching TRBD2. V gave up 3 bases and J gave up 5 bases; unmatched junction bases: 12. In germline, CDR1 is DFQATT, CDR2 SNEGSKA (reference sequence). The CDR3 contains 16 residues. DNA for the CDR3: TGCAGTGCTAGCCCCCGTGGGAGGGCCGCGACCGGGGAGCTGTTTTTT. It codes for CSASPRGRAATGELFF.

CDR3 sequence reads: CASSQDRQGIIYEQYF. The CDR3 nucleotides are TGTGCCAGCAGCCAAGACCGGCAGGGAATAATCTACGAGCAGTACTTC. The chain carries TRBV3-1 and TRBJ2-7; TRBD1 is a possible D gene (5 bases). Germline CDR1 LGHDT, CDR2 YNNKEL (reference sequence). This CDR3 is built from 16 residues. Trimming took off 0 bases at V and 3 bases at J, with 15 bases between the two ends.

The chain carries TRBV20-1 and TRBJ2-1; 9 bases match TRBD1. Germline-derived CDR1 and CDR2 are DFQATT and SNEGSKA (reference sequence). The CDR3 contains 14 residues. V gave up 4 bases and J gave up 8 bases; unmatched junction bases: 9. The CDR3 spells CSATLDRGWDEQFF. CDR3 sequence (DNA): TGCAGTGCTACCCTGGACAGGGGTTGGGATGAGCAGTTCTTC.

This chain uses TRBV5-1 with TRBJ2-2; D gene ambiguous. Trimming removed 2 bases from V and 1 base from J, with 9 bases in between. The CDR3 length is 15 residues. Germline V gene sequence: CDR1 SGHRS, CDR2 YFSETQ. Here the CDR3 DNA reads TGCGCCAGCAGCTTTTTCGGTCAGAACACCGGGGAGCTGTTTTTT. Translated, it gives CASSFFGQNTGELFF.